The clone carrying this T cell receptor (beta chain) was found many times. Antigen specificity is unknown. Naive CD8 T cells were sorted, and the gate applied was CD8+CD4-CCR7+CD45RA+. The data stem from a study of molecular identifiers for immune sequencing clone quantification. General study results and limits: Barcode collisions between identical TCR molecules could shrink estimates of highly expanded clone sizes. Clones carrying above 20 RNA copies accounted for over 97% of effector molecules, under 1% in naive cells.

With 5 bases removed from V and 0 bases from J, the gap between germline ends came to 13 bases. CDR1 and CDR2 (germline): GTSNPN, SVGIG (reference sequence). The CDR3 covers 14 residues. It was with previously described methods and listed TCR primers that bulk TCR libraries were made. TCRdb called the PCR reads again in MiXCR, with one record for every CDR3 protein. The sample includes tens of thousands of distinct CDR3 sequences, 24% seen only once; the top ten take 0.98%. This receptor was obtained from a human donor in good health. Some libraries in this study had Jurkat cell RNA spiked in. V gene TRBV30 combines with J gene TRBJ1-1; D is ambiguous. Sequences were obtained from naive CD8+ T cells from blood, with Jurkat cell RNA spiked in. Subset described: FACS-sorted CD8+CD4-CCR7+CD45RA+ naive T cells. CDR3 residues: CAWGDGSLNTEAFF. CDR3 sequence (DNA): TGTGCCTGGGGCGACGGGAGTTTGAACACTGAAGCTTTCTTT.